This T cell receptor (beta chain) appears in the sequencing data of a study of PD-1 blockade in classical Hodgkin lymphoma. Study observations and caveats: Relative to healthy donors, newly diagnosed patients reportedly had lower baseline TCR diversity, which was reported as lower still in relapsed/refractory patients. Repertoire difference causes, possibly disease activity or prior therapy, remain undefined.

Regarding time point: newly diagnosed, previously untreated cHL patient sample. By magnetic negative selection, CD4+ T cells were purified from thawed PBMCs. PBMCs from untreated, newly diagnosed classical Hodgkin lymphoma were comparison samples. This CDR3 is built from 14 residues. Trimming took off 0 bases at V and 3 bases at J, with 9 bases between the two ends. Germline V gene sequence: CDR1 SGHRS, CDR2 YFSETQ. Produced via immunoSEQ multiplex PCR; TCRdb's table is partial and in-frame only. Among fewer than 40,000 clones listed, about 88% were seen once. About this clone: Its antigen is unknown.

The sample taken for sequencing was CD4+ T cells from blood. The chain recombines TRBV5-1 with TRBJ2-5; the D is unclear. The clonotype was recovered from a human donor with classical Hodgkin lymphoma. Written as DNA, the CDR3 is TGCGCCAGCAGCTTGGAGGGCAGGAAAGAGACCCAGTACTTC. Translating it yields CASSLEGRKETQYF.